Sequencing of this TCR beta chain was carried out in a study of post-analysis software for immune sequencing data. With 3 bases clipped from V and 0 bases from J, the junction kept 8 bases outside the gene matches. This CDR3 comprises 16 residues. Germline values: CDR1 SQVTM, CDR2 ANQGSEA. Study-level results: The five TRBV segments detected at higher frequency in patients than in controls included TRBV5-6, TRBV5-1 and TRBV20-1. The normalized Chao1 diversity of multiple sclerosis patients was significantly lower than that of controls. F measure clustering grouped samples strongly by preparation batch.

This clonotype was counted between two and nine times. Its cognate antigen is unknown. Each TCR beta cDNA library carried unique molecular identifiers. There were about 0.95 to 11 million T cells, and about 500,000 cDNA molecules came from them. TCRdb passed the PCR reads through MiXCR, listing each CDR3 protein once. The sample yields roughly 570,000 distinct CDR3 sequences, 34% seen once. The chain joins TRBV29-1 to TRBJ1-1; TRBD1 aligns across 9 bases. Sequencing was carried out using blood. The TCR was taken from a girl aged 2 to 17 with multiple sclerosis. CDR3: CSVESWDREVNTEAFF. DNA of the CDR3: TGCAGCGTTGAGTCCTGGGACAGGGAGGTGAACACTGAAGCTTTCTTT. Full variable domain (remainder filled in from reference TRBV29-1 and TRBJ1-1): SAVISQKPSRDICQRGTSLTIQCQVDSQVTMMFWYRQQPGQSLTLIATANQGSEATYESGFVIDKFPISRPNLTFSTLTVSNMSPEDSSIYLCSVESWDREVNTEAFFGQGTRLTVV.